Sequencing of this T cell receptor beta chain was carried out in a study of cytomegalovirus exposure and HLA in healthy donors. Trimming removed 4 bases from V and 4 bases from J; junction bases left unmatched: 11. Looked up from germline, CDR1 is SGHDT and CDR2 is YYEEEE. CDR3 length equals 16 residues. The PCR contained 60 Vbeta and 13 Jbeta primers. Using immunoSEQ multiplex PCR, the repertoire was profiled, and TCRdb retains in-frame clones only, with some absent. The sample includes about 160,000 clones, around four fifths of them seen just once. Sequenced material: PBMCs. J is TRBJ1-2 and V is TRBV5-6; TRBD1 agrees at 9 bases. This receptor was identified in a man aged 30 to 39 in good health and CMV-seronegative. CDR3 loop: CASSTRDRAPTYGYTF. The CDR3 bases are TGTGCCAGCAGCACCAGGGACAGGGCCCCTACCTATGGCTACACCTTC.